This T cell receptor (beta chain) was found in a study of regulatory T cells in long-lasting Graves disease. Background on the study: Antithyroid drug intake by newly diagnosed Graves' patients had lasted under 3 months.

To note about this clonotype: This could be a read error, since a much larger clone is one nucleotide away.

Libraries of TCR beta came from iRepertoire HTBI primers plus Arm-PCR of CDR3 regions. Each CDR3 protein gets one entry after TCRdb re-called the multiplex PCR reads with MiXCR. The data hold 350,000 to 500,000 distinct CDR3 sequences, with around 15% observed a single time. Germline V gene lookup returns CDR1 SGHTA and CDR2 FQGNSA. Trimming took 6 bases from V and 7 from J, leaving 18 bases between them. The CDR3 loop spans 14 amino acids. Time point: newly diagnosed GD, antithyroid drugs for less than 3 months. TCR sequences were obtained from RNA taken from PBMCs. Roughly 9.8 milliliters of peripheral blood went into EDTA tubes. Another study also made use of these data, one on T cells in Graves' hyperthyroidism and ophthalmopathy.

Here the sequenced sample was peripheral blood mononuclear cells (PBMCs), taken at new diagnosis, from a patient treated with antithyroid drugs. The rearrangement links TRBV7-2 to TRBJ2-5, with TRBD2 as a possible D gene (6 bases). This sequence originates from a woman between 50 and 59 years old with Graves disease. The CDR3 nucleotides read TGTGCCAGCAGTCGTCCATGGGTGGGAGGGACCCAGTACTTC. Residues: CASSRPWVGGTQYF.